The T cell receptor (beta chain) described here comes from a study of blood T cell repertoires in COVID-19. Assay: immunoSEQ multiplex PCR; the TCRdb copy retains only in-frame clones and omits some. Among about 210,000 clones listed, 65% to 90% were seen once. The CDR3 has 15 amino acids. Trimming stripped 4 bases from V and 7 bases from J, with 14 bases between. The germline gives CDR1 SGHVS, CDR2 FNYEAQ. The source material was peripheral blood. The receptor was isolated from a woman in her 70s with COVID-19, enrolled during active disease. V usage is TRBV7-6 and J usage is TRBJ1-6, with D hard to call. The CDR3 nucleotides read TGTGCCAGCAGCTCCTCGGGAGTCAGGAATTCACCCCTCCACTTT. Protein: CASSSSGVRNSPLHF.